The 31 T cell receptor beta chains below come from one sample, sequenced in a study of blood T cell repertoires in COVID-19. Clones were sequenced by immunoSEQ multiplex PCR, and TCRdb holds only the in-frame ones, with some missing. The table records roughly 280,000 clones, approximately 87% of them present only once. The sequenced sample was peripheral blood. Source of these receptors: a man in his fifties or sixties who had recovered from COVID-19.

CDR3 residues: CASSRSVVDTQYF. The CDR3, as DNA: TGTGCCAGCAGTCGGTCCGTTGTTGATACGCAGTATTTT. The chain uses TRBV6-5 and TRBJ2-3; no clear D gene. The CDR3 runs 13 residues. Deletions cut 5 bases from V and 6 bases from J, with 12 bases between. Germline CDR1 is MNHEY and CDR2 is SVGAGI.

CDR3 protein: CATRQGPLSSPLHF. The CDR3 DNA sequence: TGTGCCACACGACAGGGCCCCCTTAGTTCACCCCTCCACTTT. This chain joins TRBV28 and TRBJ1-6; 7 bases align to TRBD1. J was trimmed by 9 bases and V by 10 bases; bases with no gene match: 12. Germline CDR1 is MDHEN and CDR2 is SYDVKM. The CDR3 consists of 14 residues.

The V gene is TRBV6-1, the J gene TRBJ2-2; tentative D call: TRBD2 (6 bases). Trimming took 2 bases from V and 6 from J, leaving 16 bases between them. This CDR3 region has 16 residues. From germline, CDR1 is MNHNS and CDR2 SASEGT. The CDR3 spells CASSERAGRRAGELFF. Here the CDR3 DNA reads TGTGCCAGCAGTGAACGGGCGGGGCGGAGGGCCGGGGAGCTGTTTTTT.

The chain couples TRBV11-2 to TRBJ2-5, with 10 bases aligning to TRBD2. The CDR3 contains 14 residues. CDR1 and CDR2 from the germline V gene are SGHAT and FQNNGV. J lost 4 bases, V lost 5 bases, and 4 bases had no gene match. The CDR3 loop reads CASSPGLARETQYF. CDR3 nucleotides: TGTGCCAGCAGCCCGGGACTAGCGCGAGAGACCCAGTACTTC.

V usage is TRBV2 and J usage is TRBJ1-4, with D unclear. The CDR3 sequence is 14 residues long. V gave up 3 bases and J gave up 3 bases, with 8 bases separating them. Per germline, CDR1 SNHLY and CDR2 FYNNEI. CDR3 sequence: CASSDGSPNEKLFF. Here the CDR3 DNA reads TGTGCCAGCAGTGACGGGAGCCCTAATGAAAAACTGTTTTTT. The variable domain in full, with the rest retrieved from reference TRBV2 and TRBJ1-4, is EPEVTQTPSHQVTQMGQEVILRCVPISNHLYFYWYRQILGQKVEFLVSFYNNEISEKSEIFDDQFSVERPDGSNFTLKIRSTKLEDSAMYFCASSDGSPNEKLFFGSGTQLSVL.

This sequence joins TRBV5-1 and TRBJ1-4; 9 bases map to TRBD1. This CDR3 spans 15 amino acids. Germline V CDR1 and CDR2: SGHRS, YFSETQ. V lost 0 bases and J lost 7; bases outside the gene matches: 4. The CDR3 reads CASSLGQGGGEKLFF. For the CDR3, the DNA is TGCGCCAGCAGCTTGGGACAGGGGGGAGGTGAAAAACTGTTTTTT.

The V and J genes are TRBV5-5 and TRBJ1-5, with 9 bases identical to TRBD1. V gave up 5 bases and J gave up 6 bases; unmatched junction bases: 6. The germline V gene encodes CDR1 SGHKS and CDR2 YYEKEE (reference sequence). The CDR3 sequence is 14 residues long. For the CDR3, the DNA is TGTGCCAGCAGATCGGGACAGGGAGTTCAGCCCCAGCATTTT. This gives the protein CASRSGQGVQPQHF. The full variable domain, in which reference TRBV5-5 and TRBJ1-5 provide the parts outside the CDR3, is DAGVTQSPTHLIKTRGQQVTLRCSPISGHKSVSWYQQVLGQGPQFIFQYYEKEERGRGNFPDRFSARQFPNYSSELNVNALLLGDSALYLCASRSGQGVQPQHFGDGTRLSIL.

The chain employs TRBV7-2 and TRBJ1-5, with TRBD1 as a possible D gene (6 bases). The germline V gene encodes CDR1 SGHTA and CDR2 FQGNSA. V lost 6 bases and J 1 base, leaving 16 bases between the germline ends. The CDR3 covers 16 residues. CDR3 nucleotides: TGTGCCAGCAGGAGAGGGGGGAGGGGAAGCAATCAGCCCCAGCATTTT. Translation: CASRRGGRGSNQPQHF.

The V and J genes are TRBV29-1 and TRBJ2-7, with 11 bases that match TRBD1. V was clipped by 6 bases and J by 2 bases; unmatched bases: 3. CDR3 length equals 13 residues. CDR1 SQVTM and CDR2 ANQGSEA come from the germline V gene. Here the CDR3 DNA reads TGCAGCGTGGGGACAGGGGGGACCTACGAGCAGTACTTC. This translates into CSVGTGGTYEQYF.

CDR3 bases: TGTGCCAGCAGTTCAGGGGGCCTAGAGACCCAGTACTTC. Its protein product is CASSSGGLETQYF. The chain has TRBV12-3 or TRBV12-4 and TRBJ2-5; TRBD1 aligns across 8 bases. With V trimmed by 4 bases and J by 4 bases, 2 bases remained unmatched. This CDR3 comprises 13 residues.

The V gene is TRBV7-2, the J gene TRBJ2-1; 10 bases fit TRBD2. This CDR3 is 17 amino acids long. CDR1 and CDR2 (germline): SGHTA, FQGNSA. V gave up 5 bases and J gave up 9 bases; unmatched junction bases: 16. Written as DNA, the CDR3 is TGTGCCAGCAGCGAGGGGGGGCTAGCGGGAGTATTCGCTGAGCAGTTCTTC. This gives the protein CASSEGGLAGVFAEQFF.

DNA for the CDR3: TGCAGTGCTAGATCGGATACGCAGTATTTT. Protein product: CSARSDTQYF. The rearrangement links TRBV20-1 to TRBJ2-3; D unresolved. CDR3 length equals 10 residues. Trimming removed 2 bases at V and 6 bases at J, with 3 bases between. Looked up from germline, CDR1 is DFQATT and CDR2 is SNEGSKA (reference sequence).

A few counts support this clone. J is TRBJ2-2 and V is TRBV11-2; 8 bases map to TRBD2. The V gene's germline CDR1 is SGHAT and CDR2 FQNNGV. This CDR3 has 15 amino acids. The V segment lost 3 bases and the J segment 1 base; nucleotides outside the gene matches: 1. CDR3 sequence reads: CASSFTSGNTGELFF. The CDR3 nucleotides are TGTGCCAGCAGCTTTACTAGCGGGAACACCGGGGAGCTGTTTTTT.

This clone has just one count. V gene TRBV10-3 combines with J gene TRBJ2-7; 14 positions match TRBD2. V shed 6 bases and J 6 bases; nucleotides not matched to a gene: 7. The germline V gene has CDR1 ENHRY and CDR2 SYGVKD. The CDR3 sequence is 15 residues long. The CDR3 loop is CAISGTSGSQGEQYF. CDR3 bases: TGTGCCATCAGCGGGACTAGCGGGAGTCAGGGCGAGCAGTACTTC.

This rearrangement joins TRBV7-6 to TRBJ2-1, with 14 nucleotides matching TRBD2. The CDR3 loop spans 17 amino acids. The trim removed 1 base at V and 3 bases at J, leaving 2 bases unmatched. The germline V gene encodes CDR1 SGHVS and CDR2 FNYEAQ. DNA for the CDR3: TGTGCCAGCAGCTTAGGACTAGCGGGAGGGATCTACAATGAGCAGTTCTTC. This codes for CASSLGLAGGIYNEQFF. Supplemented by reference TRBV7-6 and TRBJ2-1, the full variable domain reads GAGVSQSPRYKVTKRGQDVALRCDPISGHVSLYWYRQALGQGPEFLTYFNYEAQQDKSGLPNDRFSAERPEGSISTLTIQRTEQRDSAMYRCASSLGLAGGIYNEQFFGPGTRLTVL.

The chain is built from TRBV7-2 and TRBJ2-7; D is ambiguous. V was pared by 5 bases and J by 0 bases, with 2 bases between. Germline CDR1 and CDR2: SGHTA and FQGNSA. The CDR3 loop spans 11 amino acids. In nucleotides, the CDR3 is TGTGCCAGCAGCCGCTCCTACGAGCAGTACTTC. Translating it yields CASSRSYEQYF.

The gene calls are TRBV11-2 and TRBJ2-5; D might be TRBD2 (6 bases). Germline loops: CDR1 SGHAT, CDR2 FQNNGV. With 4 bases removed from V and 2 bases from J, the gap between germline ends came to 11 bases. The CDR3 has 14 residues. DNA for the CDR3: TGTGCCAGCAGCTCCCCAGGGAGGCAAGAGACCCAGTACTTC. Its translation: CASSSPGRQETQYF.

The chain has TRBV3-1 (or the pseudogene TRBV3-2) and TRBJ1-2; 8 positions agree with TRBD1. The CDR3 loop spans 16 amino acids. V shed 5 bases and J 4 bases; nucleotides not matched to a gene: 12. CDR1 and CDR2 (germline): LGHDT, YNNKEL (reference sequence). This CDR3 reads CASSMGGRQGSYGYTF. The CDR3, as DNA: TGTGCCAGCAGCATGGGGGGGCGACAGGGGTCCTATGGCTACACCTTC.

This sequence joins TRBV10-1 and TRBJ2-6; 7 bases map to TRBD1. V was clipped by 6 bases and J by 0 bases; unmatched bases: 8. The CDR3 covers 17 residues. Per germline, CDR1 WNHNN and CDR2 SYGVQD (reference sequence). CDR3 sequence: CASSQGDSFSGANVLTF. CDR3 nucleotide sequence: TGCGCCAGCAGCCAGGGGGACAGTTTCTCTGGGGCCAACGTCCTGACTTTC.

This rearrangement joins TRBV9 to TRBJ2-3; 7 nucleotides align to TRBD2. This CDR3 is 16 amino acids long. The V gene's germline CDR1 is SGDLS and CDR2 YYNGEE. V was pared by 1 base and J by 3 bases, with 8 bases of the junction left unmatched. Written as DNA, the CDR3 is TGTGCCAGCAGCGTATTGATGGGCGGGGGAACAGATACGCAGTATTTT. This sequence encodes CASSVLMGGGTDTQYF.

This clone appeared a few times. The chain recombines TRBV19 with TRBJ1-3; D not resolved. This CDR3 contains 14 residues. The V gene's germline CDR1 is LNHDA and CDR2 SQIVND (reference sequence). Trimming removed 5 bases from V and 3 bases from J, with 11 bases in between. CDR3 loop: CASSARSRGNTIYF. The CDR3 DNA reads TGTGCCAGTAGTGCGCGATCTCGTGGAAACACCATATATTTT.

V is TRBV9 and J is TRBJ1-2; the D gene is possibly TRBD1 (6 bases). This CDR3 has 15 amino acids. Germline V gene sequence: CDR1 SGDLS, CDR2 YYNGEE. V lost 0 bases and J 7 bases, leaving 16 bases between the germline ends. CDR3 in amino acids: CASSVASTGIFGYTF. Written as DNA, the CDR3 is TGTGCCAGCAGCGTAGCTTCTACAGGGATATTTGGCTACACCTTC.

This clone was seen more than once but under ten times. V usage is TRBV5-4 and J usage is TRBJ2-7, with 8 bases identical to TRBD1. There are 14 residues in the CDR3. The V and J ends lost 4 bases and 2 bases, in that order; junction bases with no gene match: 5. Germline V gene data show CDR1 as SGHNT and CDR2 as YYREEE (reference sequence). The CDR3, as DNA: TGTGCCAGCAGCCGGCCAGGGGGCACCTACGAGCAGTACTTC. Residues: CASSRPGGTYEQYF.

The rearrangement joins TRBV7-8 to TRBJ2-1, with a weak D call TRBD2 (6 bases). Between the trimmed V and J ends, which lost 5 bases and 6 bases, there was a span of 17 bases. This CDR3 is built from 15 residues. Germline values: CDR1 SGHVS, CDR2 FQNEAQ. The CDR3 protein is CASSTNSAGSNEQFF. Here the CDR3 DNA reads TGTGCCAGCAGCACGAACAGTGCCGGGAGCAATGAGCAGTTCTTC.

The chain employs TRBV4-2 and TRBJ2-5; 12 nucleotides match TRBD2. Unmatched junction bases numbered 11, after V lost 1 base and J lost 5 bases. Germline CDR1 LGHNA, CDR2 YNFKEQ. The CDR3 consists of 18 residues. The CDR3, as DNA: TGTGCCAGCAGCCAAGGAACTAGCGGGGGGCACCATGGGGAGACCCAGTACTTC. Translation: CASSQGTSGGHHGETQYF.

The genes are TRBV5-1 and TRBJ1-1; 11 bases line up with TRBD1. This CDR3 is 16 amino acids long. The ends lost 7 bases at V and 2 bases at J; junction bases unmatched: 10. Germline assignment: CDR1 SGHRS and CDR2 YFSETQ. The CDR3 DNA sequence: TGCGCCAGCCACCGGGGGACAGGGGGTGTAAACACTGAAGCTTTCTTT. It is translated as CASHRGTGGVNTEAFF. The full variable domain, rest sourced from reference TRBV5-1 and TRBJ1-1, is KAGVTQTPRYLIKTRGQQVTLSCSPISGHRSVSWYQQTPGQGLQFLFEYFSETQRNKGNFPGRFSGRQFSNSRSEMNVSTLELGDSALYLCASHRGTGGVNTEAFFGQGTRLTVV.

This sequence joins TRBV19 and TRBJ2-1, with D perhaps matching TRBD1 (5 bases). The CDR3 consists of 15 residues. The V and J ends lost 1 base and 3 bases respectively, with 10 bases between them. Looked up from germline, CDR1 is LNHDA and CDR2 is SQIVND (reference sequence). The CDR3 is CASSIGQTNYNEQFF. CDR3 DNA: TGTGCCAGTAGTATAGGACAGACCAACTACAATGAGCAGTTCTTC.

This clone was counted between two and nine times. This chain connects TRBV24-1 to TRBJ2-1; 7 positions agree with TRBD1. J was trimmed by 2 bases and V by 0 bases; bases with no gene match: 3. CDR1 and CDR2 (germline): KGHDR, SFDVKD. The CDR3 loop spans 16 amino acids. The chain's CDR3 is CATSDLGQGAYNEQFF. CDR3 nucleotide sequence: TGTGCCACCAGTGATTTGGGTCAGGGGGCCTACAATGAGCAGTTCTTC.

The CDR3 DNA sequence: TGTGCCAGTAGTAGATCCGGACAGGGCCGCTATGGCTACACCTTC. Translation gives CASSRSGQGRYGYTF. V and J are TRBV19 and TRBJ1-2; 8 positions match TRBD1. Per the germline V gene, CDR1 is LNHDA and CDR2 is SQIVND (reference sequence). Trimming at V came to 4 bases and at J to 4 bases, leaving 8 bases not matched to a gene. This CDR3 contains 15 residues.

The chain recombines TRBV27 with TRBJ2-3, with 7 bases lining up with TRBD1. J gave up 0 bases and V 1 base, and 1 base lay outside the gene matches. The CDR3 extends over 15 amino acids. Germline assignment: CDR1 MNHEY and CDR2 SMNVEV (reference sequence). As DNA, the CDR3 is TGTGCCAGCAGTTTATACAGGGGTAGCACAGATACGCAGTATTTT. The encoded protein is CASSLYRGSTDTQYF.

V usage is TRBV2 and J usage is TRBJ2-5; the D gene is possibly TRBD2 (5 bases). The CDR3 is 15 residues long. V was pared by 1 base and J by 3 bases, with 12 bases between. The germline CDR1 and CDR2 sequences are SNHLY and FYNNEI. CDR3 nucleotides: TGTGCCAGCAGTGAAGAAGTTGGTAGCGAAGAGACCCAGTACTTC. As protein: CASSEEVGSEETQYF.